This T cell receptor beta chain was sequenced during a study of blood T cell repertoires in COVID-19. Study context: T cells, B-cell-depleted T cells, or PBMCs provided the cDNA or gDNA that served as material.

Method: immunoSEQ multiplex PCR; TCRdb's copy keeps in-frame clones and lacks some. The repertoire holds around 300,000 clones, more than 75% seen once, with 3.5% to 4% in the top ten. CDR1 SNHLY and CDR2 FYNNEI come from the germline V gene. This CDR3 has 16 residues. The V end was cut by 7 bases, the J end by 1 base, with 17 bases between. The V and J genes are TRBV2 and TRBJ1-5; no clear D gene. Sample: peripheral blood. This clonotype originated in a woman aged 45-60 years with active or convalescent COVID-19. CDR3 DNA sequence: TGTGCCAGCAACTCTGTGGGCGCGGGGAGCAATCAGCCCCAGCATTTT. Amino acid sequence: CASNSVGAGSNQPQHF.